This T cell receptor (beta chain) originates from a study of blood T cell repertoires in COVID-19. Across the whole study: The analysed material was cDNA or gDNA that came from T cells, B-cell-depleted T cells, or PBMCs.

Only one count was recorded for this clone. This CDR3 region has 15 residues. Assay used: immunoSEQ multiplex PCR; TCRdb lists only in-frame clones, some missing. This sample has about 52,000 clones, with roughly nine tenths found just once. This receptor was identified in an elderly man with active or convalescent COVID-19. The rearrangement uses TRBV21-1 and TRBJ1-5; the D call TRBD1 from the table was never checked on the DNA. TRBV21-1 is an annotated pseudogene. Sequencing was carried out using peripheral blood. The CDR3 sequence: CASTHQGYSNQPQHF. CDR3 in DNA: TGTGCCAGCACGCATCAGGGGTATAGCAATCAGCCCCAGCATTTT.